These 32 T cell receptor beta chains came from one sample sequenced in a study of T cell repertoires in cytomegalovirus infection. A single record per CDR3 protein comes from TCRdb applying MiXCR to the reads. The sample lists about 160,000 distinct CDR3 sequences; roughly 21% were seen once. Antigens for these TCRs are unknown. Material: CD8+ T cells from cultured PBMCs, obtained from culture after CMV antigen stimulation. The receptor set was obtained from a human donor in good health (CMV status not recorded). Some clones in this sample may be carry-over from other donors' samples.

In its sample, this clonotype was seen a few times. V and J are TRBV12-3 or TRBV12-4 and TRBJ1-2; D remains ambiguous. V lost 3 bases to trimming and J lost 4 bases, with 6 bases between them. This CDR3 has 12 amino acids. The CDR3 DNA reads TGTGCCAGCAGTTTGGGGATCTATGGCTACACCTTC. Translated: CASSLGIYGYTF.

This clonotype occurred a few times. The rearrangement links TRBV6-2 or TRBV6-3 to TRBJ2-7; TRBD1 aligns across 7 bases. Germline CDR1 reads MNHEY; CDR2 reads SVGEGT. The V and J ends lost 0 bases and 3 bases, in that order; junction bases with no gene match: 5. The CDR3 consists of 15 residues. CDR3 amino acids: CASSYSVTGYYEQYF. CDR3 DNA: TGTGCCAGCAGTTACTCGGTGACAGGGTACTACGAGCAGTACTTC.

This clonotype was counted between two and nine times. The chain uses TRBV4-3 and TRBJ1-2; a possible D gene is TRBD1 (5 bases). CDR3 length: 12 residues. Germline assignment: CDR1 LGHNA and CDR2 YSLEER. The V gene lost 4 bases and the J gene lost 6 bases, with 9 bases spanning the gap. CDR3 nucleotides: TGCGCCAGCAGCCCTGGGACGGATGGCTACACCTTC. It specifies CASSPGTDGYTF.

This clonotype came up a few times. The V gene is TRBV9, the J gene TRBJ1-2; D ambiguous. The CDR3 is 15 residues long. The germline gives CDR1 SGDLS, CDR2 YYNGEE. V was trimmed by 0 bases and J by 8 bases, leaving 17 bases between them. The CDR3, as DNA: TGTGCCAGCAGCGTAGCGACGGGCGTTGGATACGGCTACACCTTC. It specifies CASSVATGVGYGYTF.

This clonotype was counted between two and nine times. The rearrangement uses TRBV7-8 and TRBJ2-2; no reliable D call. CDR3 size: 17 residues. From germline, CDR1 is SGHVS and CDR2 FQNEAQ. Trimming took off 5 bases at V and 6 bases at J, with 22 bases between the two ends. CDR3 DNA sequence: TGTGCCAGCAGCCCGGAATGGGCCGAAGCACCCCCCGGGGAGCTGTTTTTT. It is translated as CASSPEWAEAPPGELFF.

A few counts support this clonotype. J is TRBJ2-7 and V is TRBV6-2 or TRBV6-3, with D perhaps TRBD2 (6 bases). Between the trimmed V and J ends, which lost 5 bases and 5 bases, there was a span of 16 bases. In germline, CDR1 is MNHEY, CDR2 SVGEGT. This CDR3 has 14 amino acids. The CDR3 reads CASSKGSGLHEQYF. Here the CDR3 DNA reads TGTGCCAGCAGTAAGGGTAGCGGACTTCACGAGCAGTACTTC.

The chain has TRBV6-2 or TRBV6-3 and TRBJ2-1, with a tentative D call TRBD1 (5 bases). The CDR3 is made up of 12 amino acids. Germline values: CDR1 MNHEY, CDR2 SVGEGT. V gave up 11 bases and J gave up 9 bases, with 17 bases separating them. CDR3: CASQGGGLEQFF. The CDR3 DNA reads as TGTGCCTCTCAGGGTGGTGGTCTTGAGCAGTTCTTC.

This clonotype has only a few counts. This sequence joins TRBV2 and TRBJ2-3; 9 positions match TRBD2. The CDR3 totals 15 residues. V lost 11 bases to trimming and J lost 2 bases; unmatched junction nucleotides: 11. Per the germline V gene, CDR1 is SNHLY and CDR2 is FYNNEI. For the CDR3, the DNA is TGTGCCGTCCACACGAGCGGGGGGTTCACAGATACGCAGTATTTT. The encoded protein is CAVHTSGGFTDTQYF.

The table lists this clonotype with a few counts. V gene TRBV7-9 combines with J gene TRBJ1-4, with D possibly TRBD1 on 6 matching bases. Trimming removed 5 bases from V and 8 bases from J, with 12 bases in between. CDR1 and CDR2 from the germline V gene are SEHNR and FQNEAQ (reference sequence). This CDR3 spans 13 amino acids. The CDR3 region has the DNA TGTGCCAGCAGCCCGGGGGGCCAGGAAAAACTGTTTTTT. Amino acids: CASSPGGQEKLFF.

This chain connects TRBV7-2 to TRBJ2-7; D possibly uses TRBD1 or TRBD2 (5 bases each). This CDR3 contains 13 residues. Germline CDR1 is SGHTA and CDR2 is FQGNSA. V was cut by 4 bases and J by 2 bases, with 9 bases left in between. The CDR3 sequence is CASSSRGAYEQYF. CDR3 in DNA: TGTGCCAGCAGCTCGAGGGGCGCCTACGAGCAGTACTTC. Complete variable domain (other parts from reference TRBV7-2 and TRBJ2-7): GAGVSQSPSNKVTEKGKDVELRCDPISGHTALYWYRQSLGQGLEFLIYFQGNSAPDKSGLPSDRFSAERTGGSVSTLTIQRTQQEDSAVYLCASSSRGAYEQYFGPGTRLTVT.

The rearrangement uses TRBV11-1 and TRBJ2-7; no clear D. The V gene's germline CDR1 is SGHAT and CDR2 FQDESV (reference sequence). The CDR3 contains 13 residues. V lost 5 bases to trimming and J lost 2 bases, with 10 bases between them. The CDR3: CASSPDPTYEQYF. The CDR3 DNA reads TGTGCCAGCAGCCCGGACCCTACCTACGAGCAGTACTTC. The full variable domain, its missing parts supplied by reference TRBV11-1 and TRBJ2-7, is EAEVAQSPRYKITEKSQAVAFWCDPISGHATLYWYRQILGQGPELLVQFQDESVVDDSQLPKDRFSAERLKGVDSTLKIQPAELGDSAMYLCASSPDPTYEQYFGPGTRLTVT.

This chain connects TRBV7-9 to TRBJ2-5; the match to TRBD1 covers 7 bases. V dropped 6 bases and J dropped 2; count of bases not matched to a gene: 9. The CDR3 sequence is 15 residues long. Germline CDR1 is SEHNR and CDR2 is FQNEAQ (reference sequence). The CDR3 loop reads CASRYRDSLQETQYF. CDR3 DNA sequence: TGTGCCAGCAGGTACCGGGACAGCCTACAAGAGACCCAGTACTTC.

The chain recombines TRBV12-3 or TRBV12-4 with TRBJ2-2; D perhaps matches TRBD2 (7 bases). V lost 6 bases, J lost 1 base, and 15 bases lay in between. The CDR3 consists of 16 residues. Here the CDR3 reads CASSTRRGGNTGELFF. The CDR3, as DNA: TGTGCCAGCAGCACCAGGAGGGGGGGGAACACCGGGGAGCTGTTTTTT.

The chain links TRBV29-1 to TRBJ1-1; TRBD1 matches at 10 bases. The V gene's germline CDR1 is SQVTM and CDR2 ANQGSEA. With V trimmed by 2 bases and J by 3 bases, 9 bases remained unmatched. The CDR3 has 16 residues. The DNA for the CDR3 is TGCAGCGTTGAAAGACAGGGGGCGAAGAGGTACACTGAAGCTTTCTTT. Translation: CSVERQGAKRYTEAFF.

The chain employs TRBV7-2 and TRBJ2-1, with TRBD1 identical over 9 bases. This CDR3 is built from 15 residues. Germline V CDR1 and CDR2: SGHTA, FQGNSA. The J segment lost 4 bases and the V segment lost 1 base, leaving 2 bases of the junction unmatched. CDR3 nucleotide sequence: TGTGCCAGCAGCTTAGGGGACAGGGTATACAATGAGCAGTTCTTC. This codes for CASSLGDRVYNEQFF.

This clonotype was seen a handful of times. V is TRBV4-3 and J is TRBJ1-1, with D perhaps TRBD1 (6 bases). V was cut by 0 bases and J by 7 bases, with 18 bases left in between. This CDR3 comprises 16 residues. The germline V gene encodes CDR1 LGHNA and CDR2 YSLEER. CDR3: CASSQEWVQGRVEAFF. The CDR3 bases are TGCGCCAGCAGCCAAGAATGGGTACAGGGAAGGGTTGAAGCTTTCTTT.

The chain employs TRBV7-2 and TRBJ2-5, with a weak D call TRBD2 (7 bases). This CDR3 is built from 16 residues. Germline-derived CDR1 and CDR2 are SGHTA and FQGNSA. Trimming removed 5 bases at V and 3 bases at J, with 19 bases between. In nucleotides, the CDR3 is TGTGCCAGCAGCCCCGCCCGAGGGGGGGGCGAAGAGACCCAGTACTTC. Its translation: CASSPARGGGEETQYF.

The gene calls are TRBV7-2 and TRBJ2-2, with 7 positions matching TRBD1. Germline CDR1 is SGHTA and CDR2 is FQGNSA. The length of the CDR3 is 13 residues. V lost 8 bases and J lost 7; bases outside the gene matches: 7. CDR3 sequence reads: CASFSAGGGELFF. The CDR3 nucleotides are TGTGCCAGCTTTTCAGCAGGGGGCGGGGAGCTGTTTTTT.

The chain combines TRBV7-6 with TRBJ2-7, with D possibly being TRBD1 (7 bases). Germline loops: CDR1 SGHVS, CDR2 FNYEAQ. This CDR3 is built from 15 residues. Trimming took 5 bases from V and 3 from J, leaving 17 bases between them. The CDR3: CASSPRQGLLYEQYF. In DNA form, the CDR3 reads TGTGCCAGCAGCCCGCGACAGGGACTCCTCTACGAGCAGTACTTC.

In nucleotides, the CDR3 is TGTGCCAGCAGCCCCTACAGGGGGCCCTCCTACGAGCAGTACTTC. Amino acids: CASSPYRGPSYEQYF. The chain recombines TRBV7-9 with TRBJ2-7; 9 nucleotides line up with TRBD1. V was pared by 5 bases and J by 0 bases, with 5 bases of the junction left unmatched. Germline loops: CDR1 SEHNR, CDR2 FQNEAQ (reference sequence). The CDR3 sequence is 15 residues long. The variable domain in full, completed from reference TRBV7-9 and TRBJ2-7, reads DTGVSQNPRHKITKRGQNVTFRCDPISEHNRLYWYRQTLGQGPEFLTYFQNEAQLEKSRLLSDRFSAERPKGSFSTLEIQRTEQGDSAMYLCASSPYRGPSYEQYFGPGTRLTVT.

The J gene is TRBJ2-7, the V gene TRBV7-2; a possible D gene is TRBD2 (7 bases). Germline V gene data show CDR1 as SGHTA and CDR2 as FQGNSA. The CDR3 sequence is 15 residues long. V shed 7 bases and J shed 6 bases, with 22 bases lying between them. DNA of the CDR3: TGTGCCAGCACCCCAATTGAGGCGGGGGCGAGCGAGCAGTACTTC. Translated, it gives CASTPIEAGASEQYF.

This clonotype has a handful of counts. DNA of the CDR3: TGTGCCAGCAGCTTCCCGGGACTCTTGAACACTGAAGCTTTCTTT. It codes for CASSFPGLLNTEAFF. This sequence joins TRBV7-2 and TRBJ1-1; D possibly corresponds to TRBD1 (5 bases). Germline lookup yields CDR1 SGHTA and CDR2 FQGNSA. V lost 3 bases, J lost 0 bases, and 11 bases lay in between. The CDR3 is 15 amino acids.

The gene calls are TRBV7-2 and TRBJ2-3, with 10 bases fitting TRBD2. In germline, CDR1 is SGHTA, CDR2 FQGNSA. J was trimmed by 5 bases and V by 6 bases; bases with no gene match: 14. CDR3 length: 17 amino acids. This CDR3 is CASSQRGAGGPIDTQYF. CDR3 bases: TGTGCCAGCAGTCAGAGGGGAGCGGGGGGGCCTATAGATACGCAGTATTTT.

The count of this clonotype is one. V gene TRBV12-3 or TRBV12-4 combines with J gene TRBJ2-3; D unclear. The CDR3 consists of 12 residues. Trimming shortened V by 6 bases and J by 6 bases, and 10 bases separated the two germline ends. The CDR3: CASSTSVDTQYF. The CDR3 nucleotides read TGTGCCAGCAGCACGAGCGTTGATACGCAGTATTTT.

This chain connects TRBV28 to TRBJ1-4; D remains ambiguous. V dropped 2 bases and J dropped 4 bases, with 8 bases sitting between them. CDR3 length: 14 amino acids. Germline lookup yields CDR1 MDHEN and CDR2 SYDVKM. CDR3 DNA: TGTGCCAGCAGTTTAAAGGGTTTTAATGAAAAACTGTTTTTT. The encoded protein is CASSLKGFNEKLFF.

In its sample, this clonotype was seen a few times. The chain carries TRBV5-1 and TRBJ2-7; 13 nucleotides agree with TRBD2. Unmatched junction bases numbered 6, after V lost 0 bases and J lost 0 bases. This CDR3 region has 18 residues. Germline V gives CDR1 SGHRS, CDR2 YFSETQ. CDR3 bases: TGCGCCAGCAGCTTGGGACTAGCGGGGGGCGTTATCTCCTACGAGCAGTACTTC. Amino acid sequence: CASSLGLAGGVISYEQYF.

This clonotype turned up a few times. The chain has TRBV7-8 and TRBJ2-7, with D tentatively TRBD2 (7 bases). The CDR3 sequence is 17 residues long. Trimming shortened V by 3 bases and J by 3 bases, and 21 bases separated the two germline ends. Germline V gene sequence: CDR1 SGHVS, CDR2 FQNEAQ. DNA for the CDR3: TGTGCCAGCAGCTTGGATAGGAGGGGGGGGACGAACTACGAGCAGTACTTC. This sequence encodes CASSLDRRGGTNYEQYF.

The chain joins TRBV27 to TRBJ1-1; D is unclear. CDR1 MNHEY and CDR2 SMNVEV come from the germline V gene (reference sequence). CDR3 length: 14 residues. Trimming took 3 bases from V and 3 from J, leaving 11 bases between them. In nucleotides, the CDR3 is TGTGCCAGCAGTTTTATTTTCGGGGACACTGAAGCTTTCTTT. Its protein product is CASSFIFGDTEAFF.

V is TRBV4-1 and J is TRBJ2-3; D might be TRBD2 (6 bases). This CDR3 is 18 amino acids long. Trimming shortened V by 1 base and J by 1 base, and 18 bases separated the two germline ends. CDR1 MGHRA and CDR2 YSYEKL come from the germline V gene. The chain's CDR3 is CASSQVPPIREGTDTQYF. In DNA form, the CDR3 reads TGCGCCAGCAGCCAAGTTCCCCCAATCAGGGAGGGCACAGATACGCAGTATTTT.

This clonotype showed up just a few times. The CDR3 here is CASSLEVGAQGRYGYTF. CDR3 nucleotides: TGTGCCAGCAGCTTAGAAGTTGGAGCTCAGGGGAGATATGGCTACACCTTC. The chain combines TRBV7-8 with TRBJ1-2; TRBD1 is a possible D gene (6 bases). CDR3 size: 17 residues. CDR1 is SGHVS and CDR2 is FQNEAQ in the germline V gene. V lost 1 base and J 5 bases, leaving 20 bases between the germline ends.

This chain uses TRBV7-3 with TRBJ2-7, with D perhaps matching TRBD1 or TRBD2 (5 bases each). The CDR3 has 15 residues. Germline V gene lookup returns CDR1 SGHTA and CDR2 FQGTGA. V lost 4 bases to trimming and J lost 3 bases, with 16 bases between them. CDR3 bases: TGTGCCAGCAGCTCCCTCCCGGGACCACTCTACGAGCAGTACTTC. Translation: CASSSLPGPLYEQYF.

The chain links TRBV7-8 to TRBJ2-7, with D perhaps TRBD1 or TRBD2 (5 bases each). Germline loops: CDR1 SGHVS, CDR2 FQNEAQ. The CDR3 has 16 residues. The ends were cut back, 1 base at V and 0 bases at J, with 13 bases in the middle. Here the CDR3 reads CASSLEGRYSSYEQYF. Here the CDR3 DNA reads TGTGCCAGCAGCTTAGAGGGACGGTACAGCTCCTACGAGCAGTACTTC.